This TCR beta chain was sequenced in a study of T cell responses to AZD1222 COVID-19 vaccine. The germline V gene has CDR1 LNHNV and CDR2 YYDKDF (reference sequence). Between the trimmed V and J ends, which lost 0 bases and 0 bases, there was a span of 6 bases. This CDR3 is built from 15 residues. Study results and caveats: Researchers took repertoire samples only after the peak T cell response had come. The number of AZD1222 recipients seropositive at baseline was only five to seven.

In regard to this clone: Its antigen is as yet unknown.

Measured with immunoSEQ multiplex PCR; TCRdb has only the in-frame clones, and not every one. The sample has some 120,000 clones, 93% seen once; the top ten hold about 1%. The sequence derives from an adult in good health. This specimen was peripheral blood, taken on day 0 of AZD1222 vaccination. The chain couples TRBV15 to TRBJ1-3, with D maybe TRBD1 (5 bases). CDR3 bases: TGTGCCACCAGCAGAGAAGACAGCTCTGGAAACACCATATATTTT. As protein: CATSREDSSGNTIYF.